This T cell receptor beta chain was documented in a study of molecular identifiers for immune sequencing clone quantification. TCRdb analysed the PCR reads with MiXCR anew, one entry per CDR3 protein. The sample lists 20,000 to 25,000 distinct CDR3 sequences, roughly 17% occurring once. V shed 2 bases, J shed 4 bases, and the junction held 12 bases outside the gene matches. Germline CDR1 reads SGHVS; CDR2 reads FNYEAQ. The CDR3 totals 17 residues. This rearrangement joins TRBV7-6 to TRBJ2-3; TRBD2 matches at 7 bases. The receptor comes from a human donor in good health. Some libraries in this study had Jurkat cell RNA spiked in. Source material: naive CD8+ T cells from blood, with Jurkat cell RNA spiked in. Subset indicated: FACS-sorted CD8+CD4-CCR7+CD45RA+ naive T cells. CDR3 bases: TGTGCCAGCAGCTTAAGTGGAAGGGCGGGAGAAGCAGATACGCAGTATTTT. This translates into CASSLSGRAGEADTQYF.